This TCR beta chain was sequenced in a study of T-cell reconstitution after alpha-beta-depleted transplantation in children. The V gene lost 5 bases and the J gene lost 6 bases, with 9 bases spanning the gap. The CDR3 covers 12 residues. Germline lookup yields CDR1 SGHVS and CDR2 FNYEAQ. This clonotype was seen ten or more times. Its antigen remains unidentified. It was with unique molecular identifiers that the TCRbeta library was prepared. One entry per CDR3 protein results from TCRdb running MiXCR on the PCR reads. The data show hundreds of thousands of distinct CDR3 sequences, over 9.5% seen once. Study-level results: In some patients, recipient T cells and intrathymic progenitors surviving conditioning explained high day-60 diversity.

V is TRBV7-6 and J is TRBJ2-3; D gene unclear. The receptor comes from a child aged 2 to 10 with inherited bone marrow failure, due to receive a stem cell transplant. Sequenced here: PBMCs, sampled before TCRalphabeta/CD19-depleted stem cell transplant. The CDR3 bases are TGTGCCAGCAGCGCGTCCCCCGATACGCAGTATTTT. As protein: CASSASPDTQYF. Supplemented by reference TRBV7-6 and TRBJ2-3, the full variable domain reads GAGVSQSPRYKVTKRGQDVALRCDPISGHVSLYWYRQALGQGPEFLTYFNYEAQQDKSGLPNDRFSAERPEGSISTLTIQRTEQRDSAMYRCASSASPDTQYFGPGTRLTVL.